The clone carrying this TCR beta chain has just a few counts. Its antigen is still unknown. The sample is drawn from a study of identical twins. Study-wide points: Alpha sequences out of frame and shared by twins had excess low generation probability. Insertions ran lower in abundant cord blood beta clonotypes, though not in memory repertoires.

Template switching, a step in the protocol, added a universal primer site, and cDNA carried unique molecular identifiers. TCRdb ran MiXCR on the 5' RACE reads and lists one entry per CDR3 protein. The data show approximately 260,000 distinct CDR3 sequences, with approximately 8.3% seen just once and over 2.5% held by the top ten. This CDR3 is 14 amino acids long. V was clipped by 0 bases and J by 0 bases, with 9 bases between them. CDR1 and CDR2 (germline): DFQATT, SNEGSKA (reference sequence). A further study also used this sample, focusing on yellow fever vaccine responses in identical twins. As that report states: Twins reportedly had a vaccine T cell response that seemed partly convergent, partly personalized.

The specimen was CD8+ T cells sorted from blood. The receptor was derived from a woman aged 18-35 years in good health. The chain links TRBV20-1 to TRBJ2-7; no reliable D call. CDR3 amino acids: CSARDLGYSYEQYF. The CDR3 DNA reads TGCAGTGCTAGAGATCTCGGCTACTCCTACGAGCAGTACTTC.